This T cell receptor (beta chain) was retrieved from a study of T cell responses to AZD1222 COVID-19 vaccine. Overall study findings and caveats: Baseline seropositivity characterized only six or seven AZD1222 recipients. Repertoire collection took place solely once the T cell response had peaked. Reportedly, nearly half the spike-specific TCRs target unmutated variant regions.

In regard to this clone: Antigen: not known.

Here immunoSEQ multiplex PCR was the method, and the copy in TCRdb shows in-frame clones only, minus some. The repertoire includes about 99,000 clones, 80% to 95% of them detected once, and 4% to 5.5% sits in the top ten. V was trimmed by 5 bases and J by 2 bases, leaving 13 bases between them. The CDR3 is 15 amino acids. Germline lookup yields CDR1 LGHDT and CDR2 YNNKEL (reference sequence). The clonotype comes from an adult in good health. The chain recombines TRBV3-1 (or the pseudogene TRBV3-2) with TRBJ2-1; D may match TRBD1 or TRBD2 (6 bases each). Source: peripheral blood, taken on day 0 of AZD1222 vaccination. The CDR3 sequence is CASSTGAPAYNEQFF. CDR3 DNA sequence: TGTGCCAGCAGCACGGGGGCGCCGGCCTACAATGAGCAGTTCTTC.